The 18 T cell receptor beta chains presented below share a single source sample, sequenced in a study of T cell repertoires in cytomegalovirus infection. These TCRs' antigens remain unknown. Using its own MiXCR run on the reads, TCRdb lists one record per CDR3 protein. The repertoire holds tens of thousands of distinct CDR3 sequences, with 20% to 30% as singletons. The specimen comprised CD8+ T cells from cultured PBMCs, sampled from culture after CMV antigen stimulation. The receptors derive from a human donor in good health (CMV status not recorded). Some clones in this sample may be carry-over from other donors' samples.

This clonotype was observed at least ten times. The chain is built from TRBV12-3 or TRBV12-4 and TRBJ1-1, with 8 bases identical to TRBD1. V shed 6 bases and J 0 bases; nucleotides not matched to a gene: 15. The CDR3 is made up of 18 amino acids. CDR3 protein: CASRGGQASHFMNTEAFF. The DNA for the CDR3 is TGTGCCAGCAGGGGGGGACAGGCAAGCCATTTTATGAACACTGAAGCTTTCTTT.

This clonotype was seen more than once but under ten times. The gene calls are TRBV24-1 and TRBJ2-3, with TRBD1 as a possible D gene (6 bases). Germline V CDR1 and CDR2: KGHDR, SFDVKD. The V and J ends lost 3 bases and 1 base respectively, with 16 bases between them. This CDR3 comprises 17 residues. The CDR3 sequence: CATSDTYRVGGTDTQYF. In DNA, the CDR3 is TGTGCCACCAGTGATACCTACAGGGTAGGAGGCACAGATACGCAGTATTTT.

The chain recombines TRBV6-5 with TRBJ1-5, with unresolved D. CDR1 and CDR2 from the germline V gene are MNHEY and SVGAGI. The length of the CDR3 is 14 residues. V gave up 6 bases and J gave up 7 bases, with 16 bases separating them. The CDR3 loop is CASSTRQNGQPQHF. CDR3 DNA sequence: TGTGCCAGCAGCACCCGACAAAATGGACAGCCCCAGCATTTT.

The J gene is TRBJ2-4, the V gene TRBV19; 13 nucleotides line up with TRBD2. Unmatched junction bases numbered 4, after V lost 9 bases and J lost 5 bases. The CDR3 has 14 residues. Germline V lookup: CDR1 LNHDA, CDR2 SQIVND (reference sequence). The CDR3 coding sequence is TGTGCCAGCGGACTAGCGGGAGTTCAAAACATTCAGTACTTC. This encodes CASGLAGVQNIQYF.

This clonotype has a handful of counts. The chain combines TRBV28 with TRBJ2-3; TRBD1 matches 11 bases. The CDR3 totals 14 residues. Germline lookup yields CDR1 MDHEN and CDR2 SYDVKM. Trimming took 9 bases from V and 5 from J; bases not matched to a gene: 7. CDR3 bases: TGTGCCAGTCGGACAGGGGGCGCGTTAGATACGCAGTATTTT. Its protein is CASRTGGALDTQYF.

This clonotype turned up a few times. The J gene is TRBJ2-1, the V gene TRBV3-1; D possibly corresponds to TRBD2 (5 bases). Germline CDR1 LGHDT, CDR2 YNNKEL (reference sequence). The V end lost 0 bases, the J end lost 2 bases, and 8 bases lay between the germline ends. This CDR3 is 15 amino acids long. The CDR3 is CASSQDGGPYNEQFF. For the CDR3, the DNA is TGTGCCAGCAGCCAAGACGGAGGCCCCTACAATGAGCAGTTCTTC.

The chain carries TRBV6-5 and TRBJ2-2, with 9 positions matching TRBD2. From germline, CDR1 is MNHEY and CDR2 SVGAGI. V trimming: 2 bases; J trimming: 0 bases; junction bases outside the gene matches: 1. The CDR3 consists of 16 residues. The CDR3 sequence: CASSYERGANTGELFF. In DNA, the CDR3 is TGTGCCAGCAGTTACGAGCGGGGGGCGAACACCGGGGAGCTGTTTTTT.

This clonotype was recorded a few times. This sequence joins TRBV15 and TRBJ1-4; TRBD1 is a possible D gene (5 bases). V shed 3 bases and J shed 8 bases, with 19 bases lying between them. The CDR3 sequence is 16 residues long. Germline loops: CDR1 LNHNV, CDR2 YYDKDF (reference sequence). CDR3 nucleotides: TGTGCCACCAGCAGTGGAACGGTGGGACCGGGGGAAAAACTGTTTTTT. It is translated as CATSSGTVGPGEKLFF.

This clonotype was found many times. The chain links TRBV20-1 to TRBJ1-5, with 7 bases lining up with TRBD1. The length of the CDR3 is 17 residues. V lost 3 bases and J lost 0; bases outside the gene matches: 11. Germline V gene data show CDR1 as DFQATT and CDR2 as SNEGSKA (reference sequence). The CDR3 region is CSARAGGQDYSNQPQHF. CDR3 DNA sequence: TGCAGTGCTAGGGCAGGGGGGCAAGACTATAGCAATCAGCCCCAGCATTTT.

V and J are TRBV12-3 or TRBV12-4 and TRBJ2-7, with a possible D match to TRBD2 (5 bases). Trimming pared 6 bases from V and 0 bases from J, leaving 12 bases between. The CDR3 runs to 14 residues. CDR3 protein: CASSPGGSSYEQYF. Here the CDR3 DNA reads TGTGCCAGCAGCCCCGGAGGAAGCTCCTACGAGCAGTACTTC.

The V call is TRBV6-1, the J call TRBJ1-1; 9 bases are a match to TRBD1. The CDR3 is 14 residues long. Germline V CDR1 and CDR2: MNHNS, SASEGT. V trimming: 6 bases; J trimming: 4 bases; junction bases outside the gene matches: 6. Here the CDR3 reads CASSPRQGGTEAFF. In nucleotides, the CDR3 is TGTGCCAGCAGCCCCCGACAGGGGGGCACTGAAGCTTTCTTT.

This clonotype occurred a few times. The V call is TRBV4-2, the J call TRBJ2-4; 7 bases match TRBD2. Germline-derived CDR1 and CDR2 are LGHNA and YNFKEQ. The CDR3 is made up of 18 amino acids. Germline trimming cut 1 base from V and 6 bases from J; bases unmatched to any gene: 15. CDR3 region: CASSQVAGRERGLNIQYF. The DNA of the CDR3 is TGTGCCAGCAGCCAAGTGGCGGGGCGGGAGCGGGGTCTAAACATTCAGTACTTC.

This clonotype was observed a few times. The V gene is TRBV27, the J gene TRBJ2-2, with 10 bases identical to TRBD2. The CDR3 is made up of 17 amino acids. CDR1 and CDR2 from the germline V gene are MNHEY and SMNVEV (reference sequence). Trimming at V came to 5 bases and at J to 6 bases, leaving 12 bases not matched to a gene. The CDR3 region is CASSRSSPAGGAGELFF. The CDR3 DNA follows: TGTGCCAGCAGTAGATCCTCTCCAGCGGGGGGGGCCGGGGAGCTGTTTTTT.

The count of this clonotype is one. A read error may explain this, as a much larger clone is one base away. CDR3 in amino acids: CASSLAQMNTEAFF. CDR3 in DNA: TGTGCCAGCAGCTTAGCACAGATGAACACTGAAGCTTTCTTT. The V call is TRBV7-6, the J call TRBJ1-1; D is unresolved. This CDR3 has 14 residues. Trimming cost V 0 bases and J 0 bases, with 5 bases left between them. Germline V lookup: CDR1 SGHVS, CDR2 FNYEAQ.

This clonotype was detected ten times or more. The chain links TRBV7-2 to TRBJ2-1, with 8 bases aligning to TRBD1. The CDR3 runs to 14 residues. Germline V gene data show CDR1 as SGHTA and CDR2 as FQGNSA. Trimming cost V 5 bases and J 9 bases; bases outside gene matches: 9. CDR3 amino acids: CASSRGQGSGEQFF. The CDR3 DNA follows: TGTGCCAGCAGCCGCGGACAGGGAAGCGGTGAGCAGTTCTTC.

This clonotype was found a few times. J is TRBJ2-5 and V is TRBV7-9; 7 nucleotides match TRBD2. Unmatched junction bases numbered 11, after V lost 10 bases and J lost 3 bases. Per germline, CDR1 SEHNR and CDR2 FQNEAQ (reference sequence). This CDR3 spans 14 amino acids. In DNA, the CDR3 is TGTGCCACAGAAGGGCGGGAGAATGAAGAGACCCAGTACTTC. Translating gives CATEGRENEETQYF.

This clonotype occurred a few times. The rearrangement joins TRBV7-8 to TRBJ1-3; D remains unclear. The length of the CDR3 is 15 residues. The germline gives CDR1 SGHVS, CDR2 FQNEAQ. The V end was cut by 5 bases, the J end by 1 base, with 12 bases between. The CDR3 coding sequence is TGTGCCAGCAGCCCCACGACGGTTTCTGGAAACACCATATATTTT. This gives the protein CASSPTTVSGNTIYF. Supplemented by reference TRBV7-8 and TRBJ1-3, the full variable domain reads GAGVSQSPRYKVAKRGQDVALRCDPISGHVSLFWYQQALGQGPEFLTYFQNEAQLDKSGLPSDRFFAERPEGSVSTLKIQRTQQEDSAVYLCASSPTTVSGNTIYFGEGSWLTVV.

This clonotype was counted only a few times. V and J are TRBV7-9 and TRBJ2-7, with TRBD2 matching over 8 bases. Germline CDR1 and CDR2: SEHNR and FQNEAQ (reference sequence). Germline trimming cut 7 bases from V and 2 bases from J; bases unmatched to any gene: 7. The CDR3 runs 14 residues. In DNA, the CDR3 is TGTGCCAGCACCAGGGCGGGGGGCACCTACGAGCAGTACTTC. The encoded protein is CASTRAGGTYEQYF.